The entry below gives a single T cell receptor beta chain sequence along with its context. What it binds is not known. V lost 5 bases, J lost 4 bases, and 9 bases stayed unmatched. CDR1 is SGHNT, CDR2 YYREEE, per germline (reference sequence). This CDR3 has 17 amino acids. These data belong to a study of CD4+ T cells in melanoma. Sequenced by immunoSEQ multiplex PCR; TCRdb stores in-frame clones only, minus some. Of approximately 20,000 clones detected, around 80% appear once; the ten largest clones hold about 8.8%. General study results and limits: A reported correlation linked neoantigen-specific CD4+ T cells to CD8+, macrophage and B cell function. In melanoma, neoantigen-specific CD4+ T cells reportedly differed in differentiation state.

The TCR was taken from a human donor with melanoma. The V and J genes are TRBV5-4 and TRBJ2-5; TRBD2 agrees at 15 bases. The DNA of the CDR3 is TGTGCCAGCAGTCGGACTAGCGGGGGGGCCAACACAGAGACCCAGTACTTC. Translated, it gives CASSRTSGGANTETQYF.